The present entry profiles one TCR beta chain with its context. It was with 60 Vbeta and 13 Jbeta primers that the PCR ran. Clones were sequenced by immunoSEQ multiplex PCR, and TCRdb holds only the in-frame ones, with some missing. The table has fewer than 100,000 clones, about 77% seen once; the top ten hold roughly 2.5%. These data come from a study of cytomegalovirus exposure and HLA in healthy donors. This CDR3 contains 16 residues. CDR1 and CDR2 from the germline V gene are SGHRS and YFSETQ. V dropped 4 bases and J dropped 7; count of bases not matched to a gene: 9. The chain uses TRBV5-1 and TRBJ2-1; 12 nucleotides agree with TRBD2. The sequence was collected from a male donor in good health and CMV-seropositive. Sequencing was performed on PBMCs. The CDR3 loop reads CASSPTTSGGKNEQFF. The CDR3 bases are TGCGCCAGCAGCCCCACGACTAGCGGGGGAAAAAATGAGCAGTTCTTC.